The 32 T cell receptor beta chains in this list originate from one sample, sequenced in a study of T cell responses to AZD1222 COVID-19 vaccine. Data came from immunoSEQ multiplex PCR; TCRdb stores just in-frame clones and leaves some out. This table has about 150,000 clones, roughly 88% appearing once. The sample here was peripheral blood, taken on day 0 of AZD1222 vaccination. The source of these receptors is an adult in good health.

V usage is TRBV19 and J usage is TRBJ2-7, with D possibly being TRBD2 (7 bases). The CDR3 is 14 amino acids. Trimming cost V 7 bases and J 1 base, with 14 bases left between them. The germline CDR1 and CDR2 sequences are LNHDA and SQIVND (reference sequence). This CDR3 is CASNAGAFSYEQYF. The CDR3, as DNA: TGTGCCAGTAACGCGGGGGCTTTTTCCTACGAGCAGTACTTC.

This clone appeared a single time. The chain joins TRBV7-9 to TRBJ1-1; D is uncertain. The V and J ends lost 0 bases and 1 base respectively, with 9 bases between them. Germline loops: CDR1 SEHNR, CDR2 FQNEAQ (reference sequence). The CDR3 length is 15 residues. The DNA for the CDR3 is TGTGCCAGCAGCTTAGCGTACGCAGGGAACACTGAAGCTTTCTTT. Protein product: CASSLAYAGNTEAFF. Variable domain in full (rest from reference TRBV7-9 and TRBJ1-1): DTGVSQNPRHKITKRGQNVTFRCDPISEHNRLYWYRQTLGQGPEFLTYFQNEAQLEKSRLLSDRFSAERPKGSFSTLEIQRTEQGDSAMYLCASSLAYAGNTEAFFGQGTRLTVV.

In its sample, this clone was seen a few times. The chain has TRBV19 and TRBJ1-1; D remains ambiguous. From germline, CDR1 is LNHDA and CDR2 SQIVND (reference sequence). The CDR3 length is 15 residues. The ends were cut back, 7 bases at V and 1 base at J, with 16 bases in the middle. The chain's CDR3 is CASTPLVGPNTEAFF. The CDR3 DNA reads TGTGCCAGTACCCCTCTCGTGGGTCCGAACACTGAAGCTTTCTTT.

There are a few counts of this clone. The chain has TRBV5-1 and TRBJ2-3, with 9 bases lining up with TRBD1. Unmatched junction bases numbered 2, after V lost 0 bases and J lost 3 bases. CDR3 length: 15 residues. Germline assignment: CDR1 SGHRS and CDR2 YFSETQ. The CDR3 DNA reads TGCGCCAGCAGCTTGGATGGACAGGGGACAGATACGCAGTATTTT. Translated, it gives CASSLDGQGTDTQYF.

V usage is TRBV5-1 and J usage is TRBJ2-1; D gene uncertain. Germline-derived CDR1 and CDR2 are SGHRS and YFSETQ. V was clipped by 1 base and J by 5 bases, with 7 bases between them. The CDR3 covers 13 residues. The CDR3 DNA sequence: TGCGCCAGCAGCTTGTCCTGGAACAATGAGCAGTTCTTC. It yields the protein CASSLSWNNEQFF.

V usage is TRBV7-2 and J usage is TRBJ2-7; the match to TRBD2 covers 8 bases. Trimming cost V 5 bases and J 3 bases; bases outside gene matches: 6. CDR1 is SGHTA, CDR2 FQGNSA, per germline. The CDR3 extends over 14 amino acids. This CDR3 is CASSPPGLDYEQYF. The CDR3 coding sequence is TGTGCCAGCAGCCCACCGGGACTAGACTACGAGCAGTACTTC.

This clone turned up a few times. The V and J genes are TRBV3-1 (or the pseudogene TRBV3-2) and TRBJ1-6, with D uncertain. The germline V and J ends were trimmed by 5 bases and 7 bases, with 12 bases remaining between them. CDR3 length: 14 amino acids. The germline V gene encodes CDR1 LGHDT and CDR2 YNNKEL (reference sequence). CDR3 in amino acids: CASSSKGDNSPLHF. CDR3 coding DNA: TGTGCCAGCAGCTCCAAGGGAGACAATTCACCCCTCCACTTT.

The chain recombines TRBV19 with TRBJ2-1, with no clear D. The CDR3 is 15 residues long. V lost 11 bases, J lost 2 bases, and 19 bases lay in between. Germline CDR1 is LNHDA and CDR2 is SQIVND (reference sequence). The DNA for the CDR3 is TGTGCCTCCCAGCTGGGGTCTCCCCCCTACAATGAGCAGTTCTTC. This codes for CASQLGSPPYNEQFF.

The CDR3 nucleotides are TGTGCCAGCAGCCGCATCGACAGCACCGGGGAGCTGTTTTTT. This codes for CASSRIDSTGELFF. The V gene is TRBV11-3, the J gene TRBJ2-2; a possible D gene is TRBD1 (5 bases). Looked up from germline, CDR1 is SGHNT and CDR2 is YENEEA. V lost 5 bases to trimming and J lost 4 bases, with 11 bases between them. The CDR3 is 14 amino acids.

This clone was picked up one time. The rearrangement uses TRBV5-1 and TRBJ1-5; D not resolved. The germline V and J ends were trimmed by 6 bases and 0 bases, with 13 bases remaining between them. The germline V gene has CDR1 SGHRS and CDR2 YFSETQ. The CDR3 sequence is 15 residues long. Written as DNA, the CDR3 is TGCGCCAGCACCGTGGACGGATATAGCAATCAGCCCCAGCATTTT. Translating gives CASTVDGYSNQPQHF.

CDR3 bases: TGTGCCAGCAGTGAAGGGTATAACGGCGGACAGCCCCAGCATTTT. Translation gives CASSEGYNGGQPQHF. The J gene is TRBJ1-5, the V gene TRBV6-1; D call uncertain. CDR1 and CDR2 from the germline V gene are MNHNS and SASEGT. The germline V and J ends were trimmed by 1 base and 7 bases, with 14 bases remaining between them. The CDR3 is 15 amino acids.

This chain joins TRBV5-1 and TRBJ1-4; the D gene is possibly TRBD1 (5 bases). Germline V gene sequence: CDR1 SGHRS, CDR2 YFSETQ. The ends were cut back, 1 base at V and 8 bases at J, with 12 bases in the middle. This CDR3 has 14 residues. CDR3 amino acids: CASSLSGRDEKLFF. CDR3 coding DNA: TGCGCCAGCAGCTTGTCAGGGAGGGACGAAAAACTGTTTTTT.

V usage is TRBV7-2 and J usage is TRBJ2-2, with D perhaps matching TRBD1 (6 bases). The V end was cut by 7 bases, the J end by 5 bases, with 20 bases between. This CDR3 contains 16 residues. CDR1 is SGHTA and CDR2 is FQGNSA in the germline V gene. CDR3 amino acids: CASTYLPGHPTGELFF. The DNA for the CDR3 is TGTGCCAGCACTTACTTGCCGGGACATCCTACCGGGGAGCTGTTTTTT.

This sequence joins TRBV6-1 and TRBJ1-5; a possible D gene is TRBD1 (6 bases). The V end was cut by 2 bases, the J end by 4 bases, with 15 bases between. Germline values: CDR1 MNHNS, CDR2 SASEGT. This CDR3 is 16 amino acids long. CDR3 nucleotides: TGTGCCAGCAGTGAACGGGACACATACGGGAATCAGCCCCAGCATTTT. Translating gives CASSERDTYGNQPQHF.

The V gene is TRBV28, the J gene TRBJ2-7; 7 nucleotides align to TRBD2. Germline CDR1 and CDR2: MDHEN and SYDVKM. The CDR3 consists of 16 residues. The junction had 16 bases not matched to a gene; V was cut back by 7 bases and J by 4 bases. Written as DNA, the CDR3 is TGTGCCAGCATCTCCGTTTCCCGGGGGGAACCTTACGAGCAGTACTTC. Residues: CASISVSRGEPYEQYF.

To note about this clone: Possible read error: a much larger clone is one base away. V and J are TRBV12-3 or TRBV12-4 and TRBJ1-1; TRBD1 is a possible D gene (6 bases). Trimming left V 9 bases short and J 1 base short, with 9 bases between. This CDR3 comprises 12 residues. CDR3 protein: CARGTPNTEAFF. The DNA of the CDR3 is TGTGCCAGAGGGACACCGAACACTGAAGCTTTCTTT.

The chain has TRBV7-8 and TRBJ1-5; D is ambiguous. The germline V gene has CDR1 SGHVS and CDR2 FQNEAQ. This CDR3 is 14 amino acids long. The V and J ends lost 4 bases and 3 bases respectively, with 10 bases between them. CDR3 DNA sequence: TGTGCCAGCAGCTCAAGCAGTCTCAATCAGCCCCAGCATTTT. It encodes CASSSSSLNQPQHF.

The V gene is TRBV7-2, the J gene TRBJ1-1; 7 bases align to TRBD1. V was clipped by 7 bases and J by 1 base; unmatched bases: 6. CDR1 SGHTA and CDR2 FQGNSA come from the germline V gene. The CDR3 has 14 residues. The CDR3 sequence: CASTVRGKNTEAFF. As DNA, the CDR3 is TGTGCCAGCACCGTCAGGGGGAAGAACACTGAAGCTTTCTTT.

V and J are TRBV6-5 and TRBJ2-1, with D perhaps being TRBD1 or TRBD2 (6 bases each). The CDR3 is made up of 13 amino acids. V was shortened by 7 bases and J by 10 bases, with 17 bases between the two germline ends. Germline V lookup: CDR1 MNHEY, CDR2 SVGAGI. DNA of the CDR3: TGTGCCAGCACTCAAGGGGGGCCGGGGGAGCAGTTCTTC. Translation: CASTQGGPGEQFF.

This chain uses TRBV5-1 with TRBJ2-7; D tentatively fits TRBD1 or TRBD2 (6 bases each). The CDR3 is made up of 13 amino acids. The germline V and J ends were trimmed by 5 bases and 4 bases, with 13 bases remaining between them. Germline V CDR1 and CDR2: SGHRS, YFSETQ. CDR3: CASSSGGNYEQYF. CDR3 nucleotide sequence: TGCGCCAGCAGTTCCGGGGGCAATTACGAGCAGTACTTC.

This chain links TRBV27 with TRBJ1-5, with 7 bases aligning to TRBD1. The germline V gene encodes CDR1 MNHEY and CDR2 SMNVEV (reference sequence). The J segment lost 6 bases and the V segment lost 6 bases, leaving 8 bases of the junction unmatched. This CDR3 has 14 residues. CDR3 sequence reads: CASRHTGVGQPQHF. The CDR3 DNA reads as TGTGCCAGCAGACATACAGGGGTAGGTCAGCCCCAGCATTTT.

This clone was recorded once. The chain has TRBV7-9 and TRBJ1-2, with 7 nucleotides matching TRBD1. The CDR3 has 14 residues. Germline values: CDR1 SEHNR, CDR2 FQNEAQ (reference sequence). Germline trimming cut 5 bases from V and 0 bases from J; bases unmatched to any gene: 3. The CDR3 region has the DNA TGTGCCAGCAGCACGACAGGGACTAACTATGGCTACACCTTC. Protein: CASSTTGTNYGYTF.

This rearrangement joins TRBV21-1 to TRBJ1-4; TRBD1, the table's D call, was not compared with the DNA. TRBV21-1 counts as a pseudogene. The CDR3 sequence is 15 residues long. The CDR3 DNA follows: TGTGCCAGCTCCTTCCAGGCTGCAACTAATGAAAAACTGTTTTTT. It translates to CASSFQAATNEKLFF.

This chain uses TRBV18 with TRBJ2-5; unclear D gene. V was shortened by 0 bases and J by 5 bases, with 4 bases between the two germline ends. The CDR3 consists of 12 residues. Per the germline V gene, CDR1 is KGHSH and CDR2 is LQKENI. The CDR3 here is CASSPPVETQYF. CDR3 coding DNA: TGTGCCAGCTCACCACCGGTGGAGACCCAGTACTTC. The whole variable domain, filled in from reference TRBV18 and TRBJ2-5, reads NAGVMQNPRHLVRRRGQEARLRCSPMKGHSHVYWYRQLPEEGLKFMVYLQKENIIDESGMPKERFSAEFPKEGPSILRIQQVVRGDSAAYFCASSPPVETQYFGPGTRLLVL.

The chain carries TRBV10-3 and TRBJ2-3, with TRBD2 as a possible D gene (6 bases). The V gene lost 2 bases and the J gene lost 2 bases, with 17 bases spanning the gap. The CDR3 spans 17 residues. CDR1 is ENHRY, CDR2 SYGVKD, per germline. CDR3 nucleotide sequence: TGTGCCATCAGTGAGCCCGGGACTCCAACATACACAGATACGCAGTATTTT. Amino acid sequence: CAISEPGTPTYTDTQYF.

This clone came up once. The rearrangement joins TRBV5-1 to TRBJ2-5, with a possible D match to TRBD1 (6 bases). The V end was cut by 4 bases, the J end by 5 bases, with 18 bases between. Germline V gene sequence: CDR1 SGHRS, CDR2 YFSETQ. This CDR3 region has 15 residues. This CDR3 is CASSNSDQGWETQYF. CDR3 in DNA: TGCGCCAGCAGCAACTCGGATCAGGGGTGGGAGACCCAGTACTTC.

The rearrangement uses TRBV10-3 and TRBJ2-7; the D gene could be TRBD1 or TRBD2 (6 bases each). Germline V gene lookup returns CDR1 ENHRY and CDR2 SYGVKD. The germline V and J ends were trimmed by 3 bases and 4 bases, with 13 bases remaining between them. The CDR3 contains 14 residues. The CDR3 coding sequence is TGTGCCATCAGTGACCCGGGGGCGACTTACGAGCAGTACTTC. Translated, it gives CAISDPGATYEQYF.

This chain joins TRBV25-1 and TRBJ1-3; D may be TRBD1 (5 bases). Looked up from germline, CDR1 is MGHDK and CDR2 is SYGVNS. Trimming shortened V by 4 bases and J by 0 bases, and 10 bases separated the two germline ends. The CDR3 spans 15 residues. The CDR3 nucleotides read TGTGCCAGCAGTGGACGGGGGATCTCTGGAAACACCATATATTTT. This encodes CASSGRGISGNTIYF.

This rearrangement joins TRBV7-9 to TRBJ1-5, with a possible D match to TRBD1 (5 bases). Germline loops: CDR1 SEHNR, CDR2 FQNEAQ (reference sequence). The CDR3 covers 12 residues. The ends were cut back, 5 bases at V and 7 bases at J, with 9 bases in the middle. As DNA, the CDR3 is TGTGCCAGCAGCCACGAGGGGCAGCCCCAGCATTTT. Amino acid sequence: CASSHEGQPQHF.

This rearrangement joins TRBV6-6 to TRBJ1-2; D gene unclear. V was clipped by 6 bases and J by 0 bases, with 8 bases between them. CDR1 and CDR2 from the germline V gene are MNHNY and SVGAGI (reference sequence). This CDR3 has 13 amino acids. The CDR3 DNA reads as TGTGCCAGCAGAGGCACCGCTAACTATGGCTACACCTTC. Encoded protein: CASRGTANYGYTF.

The J gene is TRBJ1-3, the V gene TRBV3-1 (or the pseudogene TRBV3-2); D may be TRBD1 (6 bases). The CDR3 runs to 15 residues. V dropped 3 bases and J dropped 4 bases, with 13 bases sitting between them. CDR1 is LGHDT, CDR2 YNNKEL, per germline (reference sequence). The CDR3 region is CASSHSQGLGNTIYF. DNA of the CDR3: TGTGCCAGCAGCCATAGTCAGGGGCTAGGAAACACCATATATTTT.

The V and J genes are TRBV6-5 and TRBJ2-7, with D uncertain. CDR1 and CDR2 (germline): MNHEY, SVGAGI. CDR3 length equals 13 residues. Trimming left V 6 bases short and J 2 bases short, with 11 bases between. The CDR3 protein is CASRRTGPYEQYF. The CDR3 DNA sequence: TGTGCCAGCAGGAGGACGGGCCCCTACGAGCAGTACTTC.